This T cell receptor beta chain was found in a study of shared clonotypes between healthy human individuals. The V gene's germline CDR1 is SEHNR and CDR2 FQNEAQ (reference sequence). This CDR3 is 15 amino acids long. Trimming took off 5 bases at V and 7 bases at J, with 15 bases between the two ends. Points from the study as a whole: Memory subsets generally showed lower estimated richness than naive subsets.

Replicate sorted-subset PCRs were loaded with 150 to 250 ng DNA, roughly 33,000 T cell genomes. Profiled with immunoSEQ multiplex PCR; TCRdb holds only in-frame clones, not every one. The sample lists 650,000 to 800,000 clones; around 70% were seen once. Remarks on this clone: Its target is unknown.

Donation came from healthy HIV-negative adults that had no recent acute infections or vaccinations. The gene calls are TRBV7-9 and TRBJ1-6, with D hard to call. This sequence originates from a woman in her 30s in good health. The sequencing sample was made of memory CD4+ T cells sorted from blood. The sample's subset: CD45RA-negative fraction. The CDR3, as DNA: TGTGCCAGCAGCGATACGGGATTTCAGAATTCACCCCTCCACTTT. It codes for CASSDTGFQNSPLHF.